Below, one TCR beta chain is given with its context. What it binds is not known. This sample was included in a study of shared clonotypes between healthy human individuals. Study-level information: Three plates each covered CD4 naive and memory; CD8 naive two, CD8 memory one. Study-wide results and caveats: The generation probabilities recorded for non-shared clonotypes fell below those of clonotypes shared by all four donors. Naive subsets typically showed greater estimated richness than memory subsets.

Clones were sequenced by immunoSEQ multiplex PCR, and TCRdb holds only the in-frame ones, with some missing. Among over 150,000 clones listed, around 63% were seen once. This CDR3 has 21 amino acids. The germline V gene has CDR1 WNHNN and CDR2 SYGVQD (reference sequence). V shed 8 bases and J 6 bases; nucleotides not matched to a gene: 25. The chain carries TRBV10-1 and TRBJ2-1, with 13 positions matching TRBD2. Sequences were obtained from memory CD4+ T cells sorted from blood. Subset described: CD45RA-negative fraction. This clonotype was sampled from a man younger than 45 in good health. CDR3 in amino acids: CASPGTSGTFPHPTLRNEQFF. CDR3 in DNA: TGCGCCAGCCCCGGGACTAGCGGGACTTTCCCACATCCGACTTTACGCAATGAGCAGTTCTTC.